This T cell receptor (beta chain) was captured in a study of T cell responses to AZD1222 COVID-19 vaccine. Study results and limitations: Unmutated variant regions are reportedly targeted by nearly half of spike-specific TCRs.

Using immunoSEQ multiplex PCR, the repertoire was profiled, and TCRdb retains in-frame clones only, with some absent. The sample lists around 140,000 clones, more than 90% occurring once. Notes on this clone: The antigen is undetermined.

Germline CDR1 MRHNA, CDR2 SNTAGT. The CDR3 sequence is 10 residues long. The V end lost 7 bases, the J end lost 4 bases, and 3 bases lay between the germline ends. This TCR was sampled from an adult in good health. The chain recombines TRBV6-4 with TRBJ2-3, with D uncertain. Sample: peripheral blood, taken on day 0 of AZD1222 vaccination. Here the CDR3 DNA reads TGTGCCAGCAAACCAGATACGCAGTATTTT. Its protein is CASKPDTQYF.